Below, one T cell receptor beta chain is given with its context. This sample stems from a study of blood T cell repertoires in COVID-19. For the study at large: The United States, Italy and Spain supplied acute and convalescent COVID-19 samples.

Profiling relied on immunoSEQ multiplex PCR, and the TCRdb table lists in-frame clones only, not all of them. The sample lists some 50,000 clones, 75% to 90% occurring once. Per the germline V gene, CDR1 is LNHDA and CDR2 is SQIVND (reference sequence). The length of the CDR3 is 20 residues. The junction had 16 bases not matched to a gene; V was cut back by 0 bases and J by 3 bases. This clonotype was obtained from a human donor in a cohort sampled during active COVID-19. The donor label of this sample is uncertain. This chain joins TRBV19 and TRBJ2-2; 7 positions agree with TRBD1. Sequenced: peripheral blood. The CDR3 region is CASSIDFAPSWTGYTGELFF. CDR3 coding DNA: TGTGCCAGTAGTATAGATTTTGCCCCTTCCTGGACAGGCTACACCGGGGAGCTGTTTTTT. Full variable domain (remainder filled in from reference TRBV19 and TRBJ2-2): DGGITQSPKYLFRKEGQNVTLSCEQNLNHDAMYWYRQDPGQGLRLIYYSQIVNDFQKGDIAEGYSVSREKKESFPLTVTSAQKNPTAFYLCASSIDFAPSWTGYTGELFFGEGSRLTVL.